This paragraph covers one TCR beta chain sequence. As yet, its antigen is unknown. TCRdb reanalysed the 5' RACE reads using MiXCR and keeps one entry per CDR3 protein. The sample includes about 520,000 distinct CDR3 sequences, 20% to 25% of them seen just once. The sample comes from a study of identical twins. Study observations and caveats: Out-of-frame alpha sequences shared between twins exhibited an excess of low generation probability. Cord blood's abundant beta clonotypes had fewer insertions, unlike memory repertoires.

These sequences were also reported in another study, on T cells expressing NK-cell markers. According to that study: The TCR beta repertoires were obtained from sorted CD3+CD56+NKG2C+, CD3+CD56+NKG2C- and CD3+CD56-NKG2C+ T cells. In several donors, dominant clonotypes made up roughly 28.3-65% of CD3+CD56-NKG2C+ cells.

Material: CD4+ T cells sorted from blood. The receptor was derived from a young woman in good health.

The CDR3 region is CSAISVTGLATDTQYF. As DNA, the CDR3 is TGCAGTGCTATATCAGTTACTGGACTAGCGACAGATACGCAGTATTTT. The chain carries TRBV20-1 and TRBJ2-3; 9 bases fit TRBD2. Germline V gene data show CDR1 as DFQATT and CDR2 as SNEGSKA (reference sequence). The CDR3 contains 16 residues. The J segment lost 3 bases and the V segment lost 4 bases, leaving 11 bases of the junction unmatched.